In its sample, the clone carrying this TCR beta chain was seen a few times. Its antigen is undetermined. In TCRdb, the 5' RACE reads were re-called with MiXCR into one record per CDR3 protein. The sample lists some 350,000 distinct CDR3 sequences; roughly 8.7% were seen once. CDR3 length: 16 amino acids. Germline-derived CDR1 and CDR2 are SGHRS and YFSETQ. Trimming took off 4 bases at V and 0 bases at J, with 13 bases between the two ends. The data were taken from a study of T cells after yellow fever vaccination. Findings and limits, study-wide: A large majority of primary-vaccination clones showed up again after the booster (96% CD4, around 88% CD8). Some clonotypes, a small share, were shared between CD4 and CD8 compartments.

The genes are TRBV5-1 and TRBJ2-2; D call uncertain. Material: PBMCs, obtained on the day of the first yellow fever vaccination. The receptor comes from a man aged 18 to 29 who received the YFV17D yellow fever vaccine. The CDR3 DNA follows: TGCGCCAGCAGCGCGACTCCCAACGCGAACACCGGGGAGCTGTTTTTT. Its translation is CASSATPNANTGELFF.